This T cell receptor beta chain emerged from a study of response to subunit inactivated influenza vaccine. Using its own MiXCR run on the RT-PCR reads, TCRdb lists one record per CDR3 protein. This sample has about 700,000 distinct CDR3 sequences, with about 15% found just once. About this clonotype itself: Antigen: not known.

Regarding the study as a whole: The authors proposed limited new T cell recruitment per seasonal influenza vaccination.

With 3 bases clipped from V and 7 bases from J, the junction kept 3 bases outside the gene matches. The CDR3 spans 13 residues. CDR1 is DFQATT, CDR2 SNEGSKA, per germline (reference sequence). This receptor was taken from a man over 45 who received an inactivated influenza vaccine. Source: PBMCs from blood, taken roughly 15 days before vaccination. The chain joins TRBV20-1 to TRBJ1-6, with 7 bases matching TRBD1. The CDR3 loop reads CSASRQGNSPLHF. The CDR3 region has the DNA TGCAGTGCTAGCAGACAGGGCAATTCACCCCTCCACTTT.